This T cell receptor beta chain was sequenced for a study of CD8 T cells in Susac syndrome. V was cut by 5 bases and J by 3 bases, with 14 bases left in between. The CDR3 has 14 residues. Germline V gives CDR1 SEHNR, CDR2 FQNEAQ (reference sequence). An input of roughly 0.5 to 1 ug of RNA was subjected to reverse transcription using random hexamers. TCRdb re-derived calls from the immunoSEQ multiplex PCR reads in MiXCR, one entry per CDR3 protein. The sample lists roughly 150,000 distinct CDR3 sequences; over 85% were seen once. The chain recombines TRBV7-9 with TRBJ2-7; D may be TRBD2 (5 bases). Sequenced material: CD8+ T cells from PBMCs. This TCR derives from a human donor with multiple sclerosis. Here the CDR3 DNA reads TGTGCCAGCAGCCACCGGGATAAAAACTACGAGCAGTACTTC. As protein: CASSHRDKNYEQYF.